This T cell receptor (beta chain) is from a study of Tregs in tolerant kidney transplant recipients. Some clones are missing from TCRdb's copy, which holds only in-frame ones; the method was immunoSEQ multiplex PCR. Of about 52,000 clones listed, roughly nine tenths were seen once; the top ten hold approximately 14%. The table lists this clone with a count of one. CDR1 LGHNA and CDR2 YSLEER come from the germline V gene. There are 14 residues in the CDR3. V was shortened by 0 bases and J by 5 bases, with 10 bases between the two germline ends. Recipients received nonmyeloablative bone marrow transplants from related graft donors, with transient mixed chimerism.

The sample was CD8+ T cells from blood (PBMCs), taken 24 months after the transplant. The TCR comes from a human patient who received a combined kidney and bone marrow transplant. The graft donor may have contributed some T cells. The chain couples TRBV4-3 to TRBJ2-5; tentative D call: TRBD2 (6 bases). The CDR3 DNA reads TGCGCCAGCAGCCAAGATCGCGGGGCGGAGACCCAGTACTTC. Translating gives CASSQDRGAETQYF.